The rows below give T cell receptor beta chains drawn from one sample of a study of blood T cell repertoires in COVID-19. The table came from immunoSEQ multiplex PCR; TCRdb's copy has only in-frame clones and leaves some out. The sample shows approximately 130,000 clones, roughly 79% of them seen only once. The sequencing input was peripheral blood. Receptors originate from a human donor in a cohort sampled during active COVID-19. Each CDR3 is given with its conserved first and last residue. A D gene is named only where the DNA matches it firmly. Clone size, where shown, is once, few, many, or a class for clones that have expanded.

V: TRBV7-8; J: TRBJ1-5; D: TRBD1; size: -; DNA: TGTGCCAGCAGCCCTCGACAGGGGAGCAATCAGCCCCAGCATTTT; CDR3: CASSPRQGSNQPQHF
V: TRBV5-8; J: TRBJ1-2; D: -; size: -; DNA: TGTGCCAGCAGATGGACAGAGCGAGGCGGCTACACCTTC; CDR3: CASRWTERGGYTF
V: TRBV10-1; J: TRBJ2-7; D: TRBD1; size: -; DNA: TGCGCCAGCAGTGAGTCTCAGGAGACAGGGGCCTACGAGCAGTACTTC; CDR3: CASSESQETGAYEQYF
V: TRBV14; J: TRBJ2-3; D: TRBD1; size: few; DNA: TGTGCCAGCAGCCAATGGACAGGGCTAAGCACAGATACGCAGTATTTT; CDR3: CASSQWTGLSTDTQYF
V: TRBV28; J: TRBJ1-3; D: TRBD1; size: many; DNA: TGTGCCAGCAGCACGGGACAGGGTCTTTTCGATGGAAACACCATATATTTT; CDR3: CASSTGQGLFDGNTIYF
V: TRBV11-2; J: TRBJ1-3; D: -; size: -; DNA: TGTGCCAGCAGCAAGAACAGGGCTGGAAACACCATATATTTT; CDR3: CASSKNRAGNTIYF
V: TRBV10-3; J: TRBJ1-4; D: TRBD1; size: -; DNA: TGTGCCATCAGTGGGGCTTCAGGGGGCTTTGAAAAACTGTTTTTT; CDR3: CAISGASGGFEKLFF
V: TRBV4-2; J: TRBJ1-1; D: TRBD1; size: few; DNA: TGTGCCAGCAGCCGCGGACAGGGGGGGTTGAACACTGAAGCTTTCTTT; CDR3: CASSRGQGGLNTEAFF
V: TRBV14; J: TRBJ2-5; D: -; size: -; DNA: TGTGCCAGCAGCCAGTATTCCGGGGAGGAGACCCAGTACTTC; CDR3: CASSQYSGEETQYF
V: TRBV7-6; J: TRBJ2-1; D: -; size: -; DNA: TGTGCCAGCAGCAAAGACAGGCTCGGATCCTACAATGAGCAGTTCTTC; CDR3: CASSKDRLGSYNEQFF
V: TRBV4-1; J: TRBJ2-1; D: -; size: few; DNA: TGCGCCAGCAGCCACTCAGGGGTGAGGTACAATGAGCAGTTCTTC; CDR3: CASSHSGVRYNEQFF
V: TRBV7-6; J: TRBJ1-6; D: -; size: -; DNA: TGTGCCAGCAGCTCTCAGGGTGATTCACCCCTCCACTTT; CDR3: CASSSQGDSPLHF
V: TRBV15; J: TRBJ1-5; D: -; size: -; DNA: TGTGCCACCAGCGGGCCCAATCAGCCCCAGCATTTT; CDR3: CATSGPNQPQHF
V: TRBV24-1; J: TRBJ1-2; D: -; size: -; DNA: TGTGCCACCAGTGATGACGGACTTTATGGCTACACCTTC; CDR3: CATSDDGLYGYTF
V: TRBV18; J: TRBJ1-1; D: -; size: -; DNA: TGTGCCAGCTCACGAGTGTCGGGTCAGGGAGGGAACACTGAAGCTTTCTTT; CDR3: CASSRVSGQGGNTEAFF
V: TRBV7-2; J: TRBJ1-2; D: -; size: once; DNA: TGTGCCAGCAGCTTAGACAGGCTTTATGGCTACACCTTC; CDR3: CASSLDRLYGYTF
V: TRBV7-9; J: TRBJ2-1; D: -; size: -; DNA: TGTGCCAGCAGCCCCCGGGGAAGCTCCTACAATGAGCAGTTCTTC; CDR3: CASSPRGSSYNEQFF
V: TRBV7-8; J: TRBJ2-1; D: -; size: once; DNA: TGTGCCAGCAGGCTTAGGAGGTCTAGCAATGAGCAGTTCTTC; CDR3: CASRLRRSSNEQFF
V: TRBV5-4; J: TRBJ2-5; D: -; size: -; DNA: TGTGCCAGCAGCTTTCTCGGACACGGCGAGACCCAGTACTTC; CDR3: CASSFLGHGETQYF
V: TRBV10-1; J: TRBJ2-5; D: TRBD1; size: once; DNA: TGCGCCAGCAGTGAGTCGGGGACAGAACAAGAGACCCAGTACTTC; CDR3: CASSESGTEQETQYF
V: TRBV27; J: TRBJ1-5; D: -; size: -; DNA: TGTGCCAGCAGTTTATCAGGATTGGGGAGGAGCGGCAATCAGCCCCAGCATTTT; CDR3: CASSLSGLGRSGNQPQHF
V: TRBV6-5; J: TRBJ1-1; D: -; size: -; DNA: TGTGCCAGCAGTAAATCAACAATGAACACTGAAGCTTTCTTT; CDR3: CASSKSTMNTEAFF
V: TRBV28; J: TRBJ2-3; D: TRBD2; size: -; DNA: TGTGCCAGCAGTTTATCTAGCGGGAGCTTCACAGATACGCAGTATTTT; CDR3: CASSLSSGSFTDTQYF
V: TRBV6-5; J: TRBJ2-7; D: TRBD1; size: -; DNA: TGTGCCAGCAGACCGGGACAGGGAACCTACGAGCAGTACTTC; CDR3: CASRPGQGTYEQYF
V: TRBV18; J: TRBJ2-3; D: -; size: -; DNA: TGTGCCAGCTCACCAAGGGGCCCCGCGACTACAGATACGCAGTATTTT; CDR3: CASSPRGPATTDTQYF
V: TRBV7-2; J: TRBJ2-1; D: TRBD2; size: few; DNA: TGTGCCAGCAGCTTGACCTGGGCGGGGGGAGAGCAGTTCTTC; CDR3: CASSLTWAGGEQFF
V: TRBV7-2; J: TRBJ1-5; D: -; size: -; DNA: TGTGCCAGCAGCCCCGCCTCACAGCAGCCCCAGCATTTT; CDR3: CASSPASQQPQHF
V: TRBV15; J: TRBJ2-7; D: TRBD2; size: -; DNA: TGTGCCACCTCGGAAGCGGGGGGGTCTTACGAGCAGTACTTC; CDR3: CATSEAGGSYEQYF
V: TRBV28; J: TRBJ2-1; D: -; size: -; DNA: TGTGCCAGCCGAATCGGACAAAGCTCCTACAATGAGCAGTTCTTC; CDR3: CASRIGQSSYNEQFF
V: TRBV6-6; J: TRBJ1-3; D: -; size: few; DNA: TGTGCCAGCACCCTTAGATGGTTCTCTGGAAACACCATATATTTT; CDR3: CASTLRWFSGNTIYF